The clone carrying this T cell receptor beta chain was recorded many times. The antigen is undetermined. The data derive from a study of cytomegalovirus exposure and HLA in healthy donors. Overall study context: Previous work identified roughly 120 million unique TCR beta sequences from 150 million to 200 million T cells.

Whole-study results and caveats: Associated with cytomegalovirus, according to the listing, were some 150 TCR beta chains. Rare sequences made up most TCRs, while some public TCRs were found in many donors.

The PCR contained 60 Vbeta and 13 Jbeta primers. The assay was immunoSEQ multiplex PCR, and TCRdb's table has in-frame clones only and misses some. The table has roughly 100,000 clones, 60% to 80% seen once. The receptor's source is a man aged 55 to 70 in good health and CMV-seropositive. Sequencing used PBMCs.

The CDR3 sequence: CASSLGLAGAHTGELFF. CDR3 nucleotides: TGTGCCAGCAGCTTAGGACTAGCGGGGGCCCACACCGGGGAGCTGTTTTTT. This rearrangement joins TRBV7-2 to TRBJ2-2, with 12 positions matching TRBD2. V dropped 1 base and J dropped 3; count of bases not matched to a gene: 3. CDR1 is SGHTA and CDR2 is FQGNSA in the germline V gene. The CDR3 has 17 residues. Full variable domain (remainder filled in from reference TRBV7-2 and TRBJ2-2): GAGVSQSPSNKVTEKGKDVELRCDPISGHTALYWYRQSLGQGLEFLIYFQGNSAPDKSGLPSDRFSAERTGGSVSTLTIQRTQQEDSAVYLCASSLGLAGAHTGELFFGEGSRLTVL.